These 24 T cell receptor beta chains share one sample of origin, sequenced in a study of OX40 agonist ivuxolimab in advanced cancers. Assay used: immunoSEQ multiplex PCR; TCRdb lists only in-frame clones, some missing. This table holds around 64,000 clones, roughly 84% found once. The sample here was CD4+ or CD8+ T cells sorted from blood, taken in a trial of the OX40 agonist ivuxolimab. These receptors came from an adult with an advanced solid tumor such as melanoma, head and neck, liver or kidney cancer.

This clone was recorded many times. V is TRBV10-3 and J is TRBJ2-3; D might be TRBD2 (5 bases). The V and J ends lost 8 bases and 0 bases respectively, with 6 bases between them. Germline V lookup: CDR1 ENHRY, CDR2 SYGVKD. This CDR3 has 12 residues. The CDR3 is CAIGESTDTQYF. CDR3 coding DNA: TGTGCCATCGGGGAGAGCACAGATACGCAGTATTTT.

This chain connects TRBV19 to TRBJ1-5, with D maybe TRBD1 (6 bases). V lost 7 bases and J 5 bases, leaving 21 bases between the germline ends. This CDR3 has 16 residues. Germline CDR1 reads LNHDA; CDR2 reads SQIVND (reference sequence). The CDR3 sequence: CASTSIGGRNYQPQHF. In DNA, the CDR3 is TGTGCCAGTACTTCCATTGGGGGCAGAAACTATCAGCCCCAGCATTTT.

This clone was counted a few times. The rearrangement uses TRBV11-2 and TRBJ2-7, with D perhaps matching TRBD2 (6 bases). Trimming removed 9 bases at V and 3 bases at J, with 9 bases between. This CDR3 comprises 11 residues. Germline assignment: CDR1 SGHAT and CDR2 FQNNGV. The CDR3 nucleotides are TGTGCCAGTGGGCGGGACTACGAGCAGTACTTC. It specifies CASGRDYEQYF.

J is TRBJ1-2 and V is TRBV30; D not certain. Germline V gene lookup returns CDR1 GTSNPN and CDR2 SVGIG (reference sequence). This CDR3 region has 16 residues. Trimming removed 2 bases at V and 0 bases at J, with 16 bases between. The CDR3 region is CAWSYPPFFANYGYTF. DNA for the CDR3: TGTGCCTGGAGTTATCCTCCCTTTTTTGCTAACTATGGCTACACCTTC.

This rearrangement joins TRBV27 to TRBJ1-2, with 8 bases aligning to TRBD1. V shed 6 bases and J 6 bases; nucleotides not matched to a gene: 6. The CDR3 contains 13 residues. Germline loops: CDR1 MNHEY, CDR2 SMNVEV (reference sequence). The CDR3 DNA is TGTGCCAGCAGACCCAGGACAGGGAATGGCTACACCTTC. Translated: CASRPRTGNGYTF.

V is TRBV4-3 and J is TRBJ2-5, with 7 bases that match TRBD1. Matching the DNA end better, TRBJ2-7 makes the J call doubtful. The CDR3 totals 14 residues. CDR1 is LGHNA and CDR2 is YSLEER in the germline V gene. In DNA, the CDR3 is TGCGCCAGCAGCCATTCCAGACAGGGCTACGAGCAGTACTTC. Translation gives CASSHSRQGYEQYF.

Here the CDR3 DNA reads TGCGCCAGCAGCTTGGACAGAGACACTGAAGCTTTCTTT. This sequence encodes CASSLDRDTEAFF. The chain has TRBV5-1 and TRBJ1-1, with unresolved D. The germline gives CDR1 SGHRS, CDR2 YFSETQ. V lost 0 bases and J lost 3, with 6 bases in between. The CDR3 is made up of 13 amino acids.

The chain is built from TRBV30 and TRBJ1-5; D remains ambiguous. V gave up 0 bases and J gave up 0 bases, with 12 bases separating them. Germline lookup yields CDR1 GTSNPN and CDR2 SVGIG (reference sequence). The CDR3 sequence is 16 residues long. The CDR3 DNA reads as TGTGCCTGGAGTGTTCGGCACCCGTATAGCAATCAGCCCCAGCATTTT. Translating it yields CAWSVRHPYSNQPQHF.

The DNA for the CDR3 is TGCGCCAGCAGCTTGTCAACAGGGTACCTCTCCTACGAGCAGTACTTC. Encoded protein: CASSLSTGYLSYEQYF. The chain recombines TRBV5-1 with TRBJ2-7, with D possibly matching TRBD1 (6 bases). The ends were cut back, 1 base at V and 0 bases at J, with 14 bases in the middle. This CDR3 is built from 16 residues. In germline, CDR1 is SGHRS, CDR2 YFSETQ.

The chain links TRBV19 to TRBJ2-5; D might be TRBD1 or TRBD2, each matching 6 bases. Germline V lookup: CDR1 LNHDA, CDR2 SQIVND (reference sequence). Between the trimmed V and J ends, which lost 1 base and 5 bases, there was a span of 11 bases. This CDR3 has 14 amino acids. The CDR3 coding sequence is TGTGCCAGTAGTATAGGACAAGGGGGGGAGACCCAGTACTTC. Translating it yields CASSIGQGGETQYF.

The gene calls are TRBV6-5 and TRBJ2-7; 10 bases line up with TRBD1. V trimming: 7 bases; J trimming: 2 bases; junction bases outside the gene matches: 5. The CDR3 sequence is 14 residues long. Germline V gene lookup returns CDR1 MNHEY and CDR2 SVGAGI. CDR3 in amino acids: CASTSGQGPYEQYF. CDR3 in DNA: TGTGCCAGCACCTCGGGACAGGGGCCCTACGAGCAGTACTTC.

This clone has a handful of counts. The J gene is TRBJ1-5, the V gene TRBV7-2; no clear D. This CDR3 is 14 amino acids long. Trimming left V 4 bases short and J 15 bases short, with 22 bases between. Germline lookup yields CDR1 SGHTA and CDR2 FQGNSA. CDR3 DNA sequence: TGTGCCAGCAGCTCATACGGGTCCAGCGTCGGTCGGCATTTT. Protein sequence: CASSSYGSSVGRHF.

This chain connects TRBV7-2 to TRBJ2-1; D call uncertain. CDR1 is SGHTA, CDR2 FQGNSA, per germline. Trimming cost V 0 bases and J 8 bases, with 14 bases left between them. The CDR3 length is 15 residues. As DNA, the CDR3 is TGTGCCAGCAGCTTAGCAGGCTACCGAGGCGATGAGCAGTTCTTC. Its translation: CASSLAGYRGDEQFF.

Notes on this clone: The sample holds other DNA sequences that translate to the same CDR3. This chain joins TRBV18 and TRBJ2-2; D call uncertain. Germline lookup yields CDR1 KGHSH and CDR2 LQKENI. The CDR3 has 11 amino acids. Trimming took off 3 bases at V and 4 bases at J, with 0 bases between the two ends. The CDR3 DNA reads as TGTGCCAGCTCACCCACCGGGGAGCTGTTTTTT. Translation: CASSPTGELFF.

This clone has only a few counts. The chain links TRBV13 to TRBJ1-4; 8 nucleotides agree with TRBD1. Germline CDR1 is PRHDT and CDR2 is FYEKMQ (reference sequence). After removal of 4 bases from V and 5 bases from J, the junction contained 3 bases not matched to a gene. The CDR3 has 14 residues. The CDR3 region is CASSWGQANEKLFF. As DNA, the CDR3 is TGTGCCAGCAGCTGGGGACAGGCGAATGAAAAACTGTTTTTT.

The genes are TRBV9 and TRBJ2-3, with a possible D match to TRBD2 (6 bases). The length of the CDR3 is 16 residues. Germline V gives CDR1 SGDLS, CDR2 YYNGEE. V was pared by 9 bases and J by 3 bases, with 23 bases between. CDR3 coding DNA: TGTGCCACCGCCACCGGGGGAGTAGGGAGAACAGATACGCAGTATTTT. Amino acids: CATATGGVGRTDTQYF.

V gene TRBV29-1 combines with J gene TRBJ2-7, with D perhaps matching TRBD2 (7 bases). The CDR3 is 12 residues long. V lost 7 bases and J 2 bases, leaving 12 bases between the germline ends. Per germline, CDR1 SQVTM and CDR2 ANQGSEA. The CDR3 loop is CSAEGGAYEQYF. CDR3 coding DNA: TGCAGCGCCGAAGGGGGGGCCTACGAGCAGTACTTC.

The rearrangement links TRBV27 to TRBJ2-5; 8 positions agree with TRBD2. Losses at the gene ends were 1 base for V and 5 bases for J; bases not matched to a gene: 3. The germline V gene encodes CDR1 MNHEY and CDR2 SMNVEV (reference sequence). The CDR3 has 14 amino acids. The CDR3: CASSLWASGETQYF. CDR3 coding DNA: TGTGCCAGCAGTTTATGGGCTAGCGGGGAGACCCAGTACTTC.

The genes are TRBV19 and TRBJ2-5; TRBD2 is a possible D gene (7 bases). The J call is uncertain, as TRBJ2-7 better fits the DNA end. Per germline, CDR1 LNHDA and CDR2 SQIVND (reference sequence). This CDR3 spans 17 amino acids. The CDR3 DNA follows: TGTGCCAGTAGCATGAGAGCCCGGGGGGCCTTTTTCTACGAGCAGTACTTC. It codes for CASSMRARGAFFYEQYF.

This clone was counted a few times. The chain has TRBV19 and TRBJ1-2, with no clear D. Per germline, CDR1 LNHDA and CDR2 SQIVND (reference sequence). The CDR3 contains 14 residues. V was clipped by 2 bases and J by 2 bases, with 9 bases between them. The CDR3, as DNA: TGTGCCAGTAGTATATCGGCGGGGAACTATGGCTACACCTTC. This translates into CASSISAGNYGYTF.

J is TRBJ2-2 and V is TRBV5-6; 8 nucleotides line up with TRBD2. Germline loops: CDR1 SGHDT, CDR2 YYEEEE. V was clipped by 4 bases and J by 6 bases; unmatched bases: 11. The CDR3 length is 16 residues. CDR3 sequence reads: CASSLTRGGVAGELFF. The CDR3 DNA reads as TGTGCCAGCAGCCTGACCCGGGGGGGGGTCGCCGGGGAGCTGTTTTTT.

The J gene is TRBJ2-1, the V gene TRBV9, with TRBD2 identical over 9 bases. The CDR3 is 15 amino acids. V shed 3 bases, J shed 7 bases, and the junction held 8 bases outside the gene matches. Germline loops: CDR1 SGDLS, CDR2 YYNGEE. CDR3: CASSESGRTWNEQFF. CDR3 nucleotide sequence: TGTGCCAGCAGCGAAAGCGGGAGGACGTGGAATGAGCAGTTCTTC.

The sample holds a few counts of this clone. The rearrangement links TRBV7-9 to TRBJ2-7; TRBD1 matches at 7 bases. This CDR3 region has 13 residues. CDR1 SEHNR and CDR2 FQNEAQ come from the germline V gene (reference sequence). The J segment lost 6 bases and the V segment lost 3 bases, leaving 5 bases of the junction unmatched. Written as DNA, the CDR3 is TGTGCCAGCAGCTTCTCAGGGGGAAGCGAGCAGTACTTC. Protein product: CASSFSGGSEQYF.

V gene TRBV5-6 combines with J gene TRBJ1-2; D gene unclear. Trimming pared 2 bases from V and 4 bases from J, leaving 9 bases between. Germline values: CDR1 SGHDT, CDR2 YYEEEE. CDR3 length: 13 amino acids. CDR3 in amino acids: CASSFPGVYGYTF. The CDR3 region has the DNA TGTGCCAGCAGCTTCCCCGGGGTCTATGGCTACACCTTC. Using reference TRBV5-6 and TRBJ1-2 for the parts outside the CDR3, the full variable domain is DAGVTQSPTHLIKTRGQQVTLRCSPKSGHDTVSWYQQALGQGPQFIFQYYEEEERQRGNFPDRFSGHQFPNYSSELNVNALLLGDSALYLCASSFPGVYGYTFGSGTRLTVV.